This entry features one TCR beta chain sequence. What this receptor recognizes is not known. It has no much larger one-base neighbor in the sample; base qualities were not kept. The method behind the library was the immunoSEQ multiplex PCR assay. On the authors' methods: The Chao-Jaccard similarity index and counts of shared clonotypes were used to quantify repertoire overlap between subsets. This immuneACCESS table, as held by TCRdb, lists in-frame sequences with V and J called but not all clones. Of the missing ones, under half trace to an unresolved V gene in checked studies; the others have no known cause. Clonal size and the V and J genes are those of that table, whereas D and trimming came from the DNA. The sample profile shows about 25,000 clones; more than 85% of them were found once. The ten largest make up approximately 0.7% of the sample. Uncultured memory T cell samples were subjected to sequencing directly after ex vivo isolation. From peripheral blood mononuclear cells, the researchers isolated CD4+ total memory, central memory, effector memory and circulating T follicular helper cells.

These data come from a study of CD4 T cell repertoires in COVID-19 (dated by TCRdb to the early 2020s). Regarding the complete study: To analyze cross-reactivity, CFSE-low cells were expanded with IL-2 for 10 days and then labeled again and restimulated with spike proteins from other coronaviruses. Naturally processed CD4+ T cell responses to SARS-CoV-2 spike and nucleoprotein were characterized in COVID-19-recovered individuals, and clonal composition was assessed by TCR Vbeta sequencing. TCR Vbeta repertoire analysis of SARS-CoV-2-reactive T cells was conducted at the subset level in a few recovered individuals.

What the authors observed across the whole study: Several of the most expanded SARS-CoV-2-reactive clonotypes were shared between two or all three memory subsets, suggesting intraclonal diversification. Between roughly 7 and 27% of SARS-CoV-2 clonotypes were also found in SARS-CoV and/or HKU1 spike-stimulated secondary cultures, consistent with cross-reactivity.

The CDR3 goes from the cysteine to the phenylalanine over 11 residues. Only the CDR3 DNA is retained, 33 bases long and in frame from the first base. Relative to germline, V is 7 bases shorter and J is 6 bases shorter, with 10 bases between their ends. The CDR1 and CDR2 encoded by the germline V gene are SNHLY and FYNNEI. This specimen was circulating follicular helper CD4+ T cells (cTfh) from blood, taken before the COVID-19 pandemic. The label giving this sample's cell subset or site can be read as: circulating T follicular helper cells. The origin of this receptor is a human donor who had COVID-19. This receptor chain uses TRBV2 and TRBJ2-7; there is no confident call for the D gene. The CDR3 region reads CASMRIGEQYF. The DNA sequence follows: TGTGCCAGCATGCGGATTGGCGAGCAGTACTTC.